The rows below give T cell receptor beta chains drawn from one sample of a study of T-cell memory formation after mild COVID-19. Using its own MiXCR run on the 5' RACE reads, TCRdb lists one record per CDR3 protein. The data show fewer than 50,000 distinct CDR3 sequences, approximately 12% seen once. Sequenced material: PBMCs or a T cell subset sorted from them (not recorded which). Receptors were obtained from a man between 18 and 35 years old who had mild COVID-19 (a few samples of this study predate the infection). Cell type and time point are not known. Each CDR3 is given with its conserved first and last residue. A D gene is named only where the DNA matches it firmly. Clone size is shown for a subset of rows, as once, few, many or a class of expanded clone.

d_call	clone_size	v_call	cdr3_length	j_call	cdr3_aa	cdr3_nt
NA	NA	TRBV30	15	TRBJ2-3	CAWSGGYSSTDTQYF	TGTGCCTGGAGCGGGGGCTACTCTAGCACAGATACGCAGTATTTT
NA	many	TRBV9	12	TRBJ2-7	CASSVEGYEQYF	TGTGCCAGCAGCGTCGAAGGCTACGAGCAGTACTTC
NA	medium-sized	TRBV3-1	14	TRBJ1-6	CASSQVGFYSPLHF	TGTGCCAGCAGCCAAGTTGGGTTTTATTCACCCCTCCACTTT
TRBD1	NA	TRBV11-3	14	TRBJ2-2	CASSFDRDTGELFF	TGTGCCAGCAGCTTCGACAGGGACACCGGGGAGCTGTTTTTT
NA	NA	TRBV6-5	16	TRBJ2-4	CASSPGLPLAKNIQYF	TGTGCCAGCAGCCCCGGACTCCCACTAGCCAAAAACATTCAGTACTTC
TRBD1	NA	TRBV5-1	13	TRBJ1-2	CASSLTGEAGYTF	TGCGCCAGCAGCTTGACAGGGGAGGCTGGCTACACCTTC
TRBD1	many	TRBV5-1	15	TRBJ2-3	CASLGQGGGTDTQYF	TGCGCCAGCTTGGGACAGGGCGGTGGAACAGATACGCAGTATTTT
NA	NA	TRBV5-1	17	TRBJ2-3	CASSSAAGQMFTDTQYF	TGCGCCAGCAGCTCAGCAGCAGGACAGATGTTCACAGATACGCAGTATTTT
NA	NA	TRBV6-1	13	TRBJ1-5	CASSEVGNQPQHF	TGTGCCAGCAGTGAAGTGGGAAATCAGCCCCAGCATTTT
NA	NA	TRBV9	15	TRBJ2-1	CASSVGQGPYNEQFF	TGTGCCAGCAGCGTAGGCCAGGGGCCCTACAATGAGCAGTTCTTC
TRBD2	many	TRBV5-6	15	TRBJ2-3	CASSLDALRGDTQYF	TGTGCCAGCAGCTTGGACGCCCTGCGGGGGGATACGCAGTATTTT
TRBD1	NA	TRBV4-1	15	TRBJ2-4	CASSQDRDRGNIQYF	TGCGCCAGCAGCCAAGATCGGGACAGGGGAAACATTCAGTACTTC
TRBD1	NA	TRBV7-2	15	TRBJ1-2	CASSPGQETRYGYTF	TGTGCCAGCAGCCCGGGACAGGAAACGCGCTATGGCTACACCTTC
NA	NA	TRBV12-3/TRBV12-4	11	TRBJ2-5	CASSRTETQYF	TGTGCCAGCAGCAGGACAGAGACCCAGTACTTC
NA	NA	TRBV20-1	14	TRBJ2-2	CSARAEDWLVELFF	TGCAGTGCTAGAGCCGAGGACTGGTTAGTGGAGCTGTTTTTT
NA	NA	TRBV7-3	16	TRBJ2-1	CASSPTPGLTYNEQFF	TGTGCCAGCAGTCCCACACCGGGACTGACGTACAATGAGCAGTTCTTC
TRBD1	many	TRBV29-1	14	TRBJ2-7	CSVYAGTGEYEQYF	TGCAGCGTCTACGCCGGGACAGGGGAGTACGAGCAGTACTTC
NA	NA	TRBV5-1	16	TRBJ2-5	CASSLGVEGRGETQYF	TGCGCCAGCAGCTTGGGGGTGGAAGGTCGCGGGGAGACCCAGTACTTC
NA	NA	TRBV5-1	12	TRBJ1-1	CASSFENTEAFF	TGCGCCAGCAGCTTTGAGAACACTGAAGCTTTCTTT
NA	many	TRBV19	13	TRBJ1-1	CASSYAGGTEAFF	TGTGCCAGTAGTTACGCAGGAGGCACTGAAGCTTTCTTT
NA	NA	TRBV3-2	11	TRBJ2-3	CASVEADTQYF	TGTGCCAGCGTGGAAGCAGATACGCAGTATTTT
NA	NA	TRBV18	14	TRBJ1-2	CASSPREFNYGYTF	TGTGCCAGCTCACCTCGGGAGTTTAACTATGGCTACACCTTC
NA	few	TRBV6-1	14	TRBJ2-3	CASSEGGLADTQYF	TGTGCCAGCAGTGAAGGTGGGCTGGCAGATACGCAGTATTTT
TRBD1	NA	TRBV4-1	16	TRBJ1-3	CASSPYGQETGNTIYF	TGCGCCAGCAGCCCTTACGGACAGGAGACTGGAAACACCATATATTTT
TRBD2	NA	TRBV4-2	14	TRBJ2-1	CASSQDTGGNEQFF	TGTGCCAGCAGCCAAGATACGGGGGGCAATGAGCAGTTCTTC
TRBD1	few	TRBV7-9	15	TRBJ2-3	CASSSRDRDTDTQYF	TGTGCCAGCAGCTCGAGGGACAGGGACACAGATACGCAGTATTTT
NA	NA	TRBV30	13	TRBJ2-2	CAWSRVSAGELFF	TGTGCCTGGAGTAGAGTTTCGGCCGGGGAGCTGTTTTTT
NA	NA	TRBV4-3	15	TRBJ1-5	CASSQDSQGNQPQHF	TGCGCCAGCAGCCAAGATAGTCAGGGGAACCAGCCCCAGCATTTT
NA	many	TRBV29-1	10	TRBJ1-1	CSVTNTEAFF	TGCAGCGTGACGAACACTGAAGCTTTCTTT
NA	NA	TRBV6-2/TRBV6-3	12	TRBJ2-1	CASRDPDNEQFF	TGTGCCAGCAGAGACCCCGACAATGAGCAGTTCTTC
NA	NA	TRBV4-3	14	TRBJ2-1	CASSQDSGPNEQFF	TGCGCCAGCAGCCAAGATTCGGGACCCAATGAGCAGTTCTTC
NA	once	TRBV2	11	TRBJ1-1	CAARGNTEAFF	TGTGCCGCCAGGGGGAACACTGAAGCTTTCTTT
NA	NA	TRBV20-1	13	TRBJ1-1	CSASRGEHTEAFF	TGCAGTGCTTCTAGGGGGGAACACACTGAAGCTTTCTTT
NA	NA	TRBV5-5	18	TRBJ2-2	CASSAASGLRDTGELFFF	NA
TRBD2	NA	TRBV7-6	16	TRBJ2-2	CASTFSIAGGTGELFF	TGTGCCAGCACTTTCTCGATAGCGGGGGGCACCGGGGAGCTGTTTTTT
NA	many	TRBV10-3	13	TRBJ2-3	CATLGASTDTQYF	TGTGCCACCCTCGGGGCTAGCACAGATACGCAGTATTTT
NA	few	TRBV20-1	14	TRBJ1-2	CSARDLRARGGYTF	TGCAGTGCTAGAGATCTACGCGCCCGAGGGGGCTACACCTTC
NA	NA	TRBV12-3/TRBV12-4	15	TRBJ2-2	CASSFRQANTGELFF	TGTGCCAGCAGTTTTCGACAGGCGAACACCGGGGAGCTGTTTTTT
TRBD2	few	TRBV5-4	16	TRBJ2-5	CASSLGTSGGEETQYF	TGTGCCAGCAGCCTGGGGACTAGCGGGGGGGAAGAGACCCAGTACTTC
NA	NA	TRBV5-1	16	TRBJ1-1	CASSSTTGRKSTEAFF	TGCGCCAGCAGCTCGACTACAGGGCGAAAATCTACTGAAGCTTTCTTT
NA	NA	TRBV12-3/TRBV12-4	13	TRBJ1-1	CASSFGANTEAFF	TGTGCCAGCAGCTTTGGGGCGAACACTGAAGCTTTCTTT